These T cell receptor beta chains were read from a single sample in a study of response to subunit inactivated influenza vaccine. TCRdb re-called the RT-PCR reads with MiXCR, one entry per CDR3 protein. The sample consists of 500,000 to 550,000 distinct CDR3 sequences, about 8% of them appearing once. This specimen consisted of PBMCs from blood, obtained roughly 24 months after vaccination. The receptors originated from a man between 50 and 75 years old who received an inactivated influenza vaccine. Both conserved end residues are part of each CDR3. A D gene is named only where the DNA matches it firmly. Expanded clones are given a class, and other clones once, few, many or no size at all.

cdr3_length	v_call	clone_size	d_call	j_call	cdr3_nt	cdr3_aa
12	TRBV6-6	many	NA	TRBJ2-7	TGTGCCAGCAGTCCTCTAGCTTCCGAGCAGTACTTC	CASSPLASEQYF
12	TRBV6-6	few	NA	TRBJ1-4	TGTGCCAGCAAGACGGTAGGCGAAAAACTGTTTTTT	CASKTVGEKLFF
14	TRBV5-1	NA	NA	TRBJ2-7	TGCGCCAGCAGCCCTGGACGGCTGGTGGGCGAGCAGTACTTC	CASSPGRLVGEQYF
14	TRBV6-1	few	NA	TRBJ1-6	TGTGCCAGCAGAAGACAGGACTATAATTCACCCCTCCACTTT	CASRRQDYNSPLHF
13	TRBV7-9	few	NA	TRBJ2-3	TGTGCCAGCAACCTCTCCCCCACAGATACGCAGTATTTT	CASNLSPTDTQYF
13	TRBV5-6	NA	NA	TRBJ2-1	TGTGCCAGCAGCTTGATGTTGAACAATGAGCAGTTCTTC	CASSLMLNNEQFF
13	TRBV15	many	NA	TRBJ1-5	TGTGCCACCAGCAGAGGCGGCAATCAGCCCCAGCATTTT	CATSRGGNQPQHF
14	TRBV5-8	many	NA	TRBJ1-4	TGTGCCAGCAGCTACCGAGGTTATAATGAAAAACTGTTTTTT	CASSYRGYNEKLFF
14	TRBV15	NA	NA	TRBJ2-5	TGTGCCACCAGCTTTGTCGCGGAACAAGAGACCCAGTACTTC	CATSFVAEQETQYF
14	TRBV12-3/TRBV12-4	few	NA	TRBJ2-7	TGTGCCAGCAGCGGGGGTCCCAGCTCCTACGAGCAGTACTTC	CASSGGPSSYEQYF
15	TRBV25-1	many	NA	TRBJ2-2	TGTGCCAGCAGTGACTGGACTGAGAACACCGGGGAGCTGTTTTTT	CASSDWTENTGELFF
17	TRBV11-1	NA	TRBD2	TRBJ2-1	TGTGCCAGCAGCTACAGGACTAGCCTAAGCTCCTACAATGAGCAGTTCTTC	CASSYRTSLSSYNEQFF
14	TRBV6-2/TRBV6-3	NA	NA	TRBJ2-5	TGTGCCACCGCCGCGAGCGGGCTTCAAGAGACCCAGTACTTC	CATAASGLQETQYF
15	TRBV7-8	many	NA	TRBJ2-3	TGTGCCAGCAGCTTAGAGTCTGGACTTCAAGATACGCAGTATTTT	CASSLESGLQDTQYF
17	TRBV20-1	NA	NA	TRBJ2-7	TGCAGTGCTAGAGATGGGACCCTAGATCCTATCGTCTACGAGCAGTACTTC	CSARDGTLDPIVYEQYF
14	TRBV15	many	NA	TRBJ2-1	TGTGCCACCAATAAAGGGGATTTCGAGAATGAGCAGTTCTTC	CATNKGDFENEQFF
15	TRBV11-2	NA	NA	TRBJ2-3	TGTGCCAGCAGCTTAGGGGGCAGGGCCACAGATACGCAGTATTTT	CASSLGGRATDTQYF